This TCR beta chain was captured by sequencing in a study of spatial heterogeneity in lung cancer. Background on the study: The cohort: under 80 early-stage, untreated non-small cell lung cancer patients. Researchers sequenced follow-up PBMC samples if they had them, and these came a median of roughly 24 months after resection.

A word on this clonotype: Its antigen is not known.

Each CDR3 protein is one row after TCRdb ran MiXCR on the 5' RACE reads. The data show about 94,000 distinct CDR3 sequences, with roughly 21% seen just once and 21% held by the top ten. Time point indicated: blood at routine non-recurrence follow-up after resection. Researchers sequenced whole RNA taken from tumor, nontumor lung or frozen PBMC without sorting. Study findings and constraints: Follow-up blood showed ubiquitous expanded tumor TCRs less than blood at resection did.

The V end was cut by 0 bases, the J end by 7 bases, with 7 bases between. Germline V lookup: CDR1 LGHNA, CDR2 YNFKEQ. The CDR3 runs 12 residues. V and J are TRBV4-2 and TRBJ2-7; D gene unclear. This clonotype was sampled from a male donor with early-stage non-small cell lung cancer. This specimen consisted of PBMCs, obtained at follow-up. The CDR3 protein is CASSQDGLEQYF. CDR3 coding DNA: TGTGCCAGCAGCCAAGATGGCCTAGAGCAGTACTTC.